These 29 T cell receptor beta chains originate from one sample sequenced in a study of technical replicates of blood from a handful of donors. Generated by immunoSEQ multiplex PCR, the TCRdb table keeps only in-frame clones and is missing some. The sample consists of approximately 99,000 clones, roughly 95% of them appearing once. Input material: T cells isolated from PBMCs. The receptors originated from a human donor in good health.

In its sample, this clone was seen once. CDR3 nucleotide sequence: TGTGCCAGCAGCCCCACCGCGGGGACGGGGATTAGGCCCCAGCATTTT. It yields the protein CASSPTAGTGIRPQHF. J is TRBJ1-5 and V is TRBV7-6; tentatively, D is TRBD1 (5 bases). This CDR3 spans 16 amino acids. Germline lookup yields CDR1 SGHVS and CDR2 FNYEAQ. The V and J ends lost 5 bases and 9 bases respectively, with 23 bases between them. The full variable domain, rest sourced from reference TRBV7-6 and TRBJ1-5, is GAGVSQSPRYKVTKRGQDVALRCDPISGHVSLYWYRQALGQGPEFLTYFNYEAQQDKSGLPNDRFSAERPEGSISTLTIQRTEQRDSAMYRCASSPTAGTGIRPQHFGDGTRLSIL.

The rearrangement uses TRBV5-6 and TRBJ2-7; 7 bases fit TRBD2. Germline-derived CDR1 and CDR2 are SGHDT and YYEEEE. The CDR3 covers 18 residues. After removal of 3 bases from V and 4 bases from J, the junction contained 19 bases not matched to a gene. The CDR3 protein is CASSSPGEGGPGRYEQYF. The CDR3 DNA is TGTGCCAGCAGCTCCCCGGGGGAGGGAGGTCCTGGGCGTTACGAGCAGTACTTC.

The genes are TRBV11-2 and TRBJ2-3; a possible D gene is TRBD1 (5 bases). CDR3 length: 14 amino acids. Germline-derived CDR1 and CDR2 are SGHAT and FQNNGV. Trimming stripped 2 bases from V and 6 bases from J, with 12 bases between. The CDR3 spells CASSLNAGPDTQYF. The CDR3 DNA is TGTGCCAGCAGCTTAAATGCAGGGCCGGATACGCAGTATTTT.

This chain connects TRBV2 to TRBJ2-3; the match to TRBD2 covers 12 bases. This CDR3 has 15 residues. CDR1 and CDR2 (germline): SNHLY, FYNNEI. With 5 bases clipped from V and 1 base from J, the junction kept 1 base outside the gene matches. In DNA form, the CDR3 reads TGTGCCAGCAGTCGACTAGCGGGAGGCACAGATACGCAGTATTTT. This gives the protein CASSRLAGGTDTQYF.

J is TRBJ2-1 and V is TRBV4-1, with TRBD1 matching 8 bases. This CDR3 is 11 amino acids long. Germline lookup yields CDR1 MGHRA and CDR2 YSYEKL. Germline trimming cut 6 bases from V and 13 bases from J; bases unmatched to any gene: 5. CDR3 amino acids: CASSRDRTQFF. CDR3 in DNA: TGCGCCAGCAGTCGGGACAGGACCCAGTTCTTC.

V gene TRBV29-1 combines with J gene TRBJ2-7, with 8 bases matching TRBD1. Trimming cost V 7 bases and J 3 bases; bases outside gene matches: 5. This CDR3 is 12 amino acids long. CDR1 and CDR2 from the germline V gene are SQVTM and ANQGSEA. CDR3 in amino acids: CSARTGGYEQYF. For the CDR3, the DNA is TGCAGCGCCAGAACAGGGGGCTACGAGCAGTACTTC.

This chain joins TRBV28 and TRBJ1-4; 7 bases are a match to TRBD1. This CDR3 is 17 amino acids long. V dropped 6 bases and J dropped 8; count of bases not matched to a gene: 18. From germline, CDR1 is MDHEN and CDR2 SYDVKM. CDR3 nucleotides: TGTGCCAGCAGCACCGACCAACAGGGGCTTTTAGGAGAAAAACTGTTTTTT. This translates into CASSTDQQGLLGEKLFF. The complete variable domain, with remaining parts taken from reference TRBV28 and TRBJ1-4, reads DVKVTQSSRYLVKRTGEKVFLECVQDMDHENMFWYRQDPGLGLRLIYFSYDVKMKEKGDIPEGYSVSREKKERFSLILESASTNQTSMYLCASSTDQQGLLGEKLFFGSGTQLSVL.

This rearrangement joins TRBV19 to TRBJ1-4; D gene ambiguous. With 3 bases removed from V and 8 bases from J, the gap between germline ends came to 13 bases. CDR3 length equals 14 residues. Germline V lookup: CDR1 LNHDA, CDR2 SQIVND (reference sequence). Here the CDR3 reads CASSIPEGIEKLFF. CDR3 bases: TGTGCCAGTAGTATTCCGGAGGGTATAGAAAAACTGTTTTTT.

The genes are TRBV5-1 and TRBJ1-1; D may be TRBD1 (6 bases). V lost 8 bases and J lost 4, with 9 bases in between. This CDR3 spans 11 amino acids. Germline V gene data show CDR1 as SGHRS and CDR2 as YFSETQ. This chain's CDR3 is CASRGTTEAFF. In nucleotides, the CDR3 is TGCGCCAGTAGGGGGACCACTGAAGCTTTCTTT.

The chain couples TRBV6-1 to TRBJ2-3, with a weak D call TRBD1 (6 bases). The CDR3 covers 11 residues. CDR1 and CDR2 (germline): MNHNS, SASEGT. V gave up 10 bases and J gave up 6 bases, with 11 bases separating them. The chain's CDR3 is CATGQSDTQYF. For the CDR3, the DNA is TGTGCCACCGGACAGAGCGATACGCAGTATTTT.

V is TRBV27 and J is TRBJ1-1; TRBD1 is a possible D gene (6 bases). This CDR3 is 13 amino acids long. Germline CDR1 MNHEY, CDR2 SMNVEV (reference sequence). The V end lost 3 bases, the J end lost 2 bases, and 7 bases lay between the germline ends. The CDR3: CASSLDRNTEAFF. For the CDR3, the DNA is TGTGCCAGCAGTTTGGACAGAAACACTGAAGCTTTCTTT.

The chain uses TRBV7-2 and TRBJ2-7; tentatively, D is TRBD2 (6 bases). The CDR3 consists of 13 residues. Between the trimmed V and J ends, which lost 1 base and 7 bases, there was a span of 11 bases. Germline V gene lookup returns CDR1 SGHTA and CDR2 FQGNSA. The DNA for the CDR3 is TGTGCCAGCAGCTTAGGGACTATCAAAGAGCAGTACTTC. It is translated as CASSLGTIKEQYF.

The gene calls are TRBV29-1 and TRBJ2-2; 8 nucleotides align to TRBD2. Germline V gene data show CDR1 as SQVTM and CDR2 as ANQGSEA. With V trimmed by 7 bases and J by 5 bases, 15 bases remained unmatched. The CDR3 is 16 amino acids. The CDR3 DNA reads as TGCAGCGCATTACCTAGGGATAGCGGGGTGACCGGGGAGCTGTTTTTT. It translates to CSALPRDSGVTGELFF.

The chain has TRBV30 and TRBJ1-1; D might be TRBD1 (5 bases). CDR1 and CDR2 (germline): GTSNPN, SVGIG (reference sequence). The CDR3 is made up of 14 amino acids. The V end was cut by 4 bases, the J end by 3 bases, with 15 bases between. CDR3 bases: TGTGCCTGGATCGAGACAGCATATTACACTGAAGCTTTCTTT. This translates into CAWIETAYYTEAFF.

This clone was seen once. The chain carries TRBV6-5 and TRBJ2-1; D is perhaps TRBD1 (5 bases). CDR1 is MNHEY, CDR2 SVGAGI, per germline. Trimming took off 8 bases at V and 0 bases at J, with 11 bases between the two ends. There are 14 residues in the CDR3. The DNA for the CDR3 is TGTGCCAGCTCAAGGGGCTCCTCCTACAATGAGCAGTTCTTC. Protein sequence: CASSRGSSYNEQFF.

The chain links TRBV6-5 to TRBJ2-3; D is perhaps TRBD2 (6 bases). Trimming removed 9 bases at V and 4 bases at J, with 11 bases between. This CDR3 is built from 12 residues. Germline assignment: CDR1 MNHEY and CDR2 SVGAGI. The CDR3 DNA is TGTGCCAGTATATCGGGGGCAGATACGCAGTATTTT. Its translation is CASISGADTQYF.

V is TRBV7-9 and J is TRBJ1-2; D might be TRBD1 (5 bases). V was pared by 0 bases and J by 8 bases, with 13 bases between. This CDR3 contains 14 residues. CDR1 and CDR2 (germline): SEHNR, FQNEAQ (reference sequence). DNA of the CDR3: TGTGCCAGCAGCTTAGCATCGGCAGGGCAAGGCTACACCTTC. It codes for CASSLASAGQGYTF. The complete variable domain, with remaining parts taken from reference TRBV7-9 and TRBJ1-2, reads DTGVSQNPRHKITKRGQNVTFRCDPISEHNRLYWYRQTLGQGPEFLTYFQNEAQLEKSRLLSDRFSAERPKGSFSTLEIQRTEQGDSAMYLCASSLASAGQGYTFGSGTRLTVV.

The chain combines TRBV6-5 with TRBJ1-1; D uncertain. V lost 0 bases, J lost 11 bases, and 19 bases lay in between. Per germline, CDR1 MNHEY and CDR2 SVGAGI. The CDR3 covers 15 residues. The CDR3 DNA reads TGTGCCAGCAGTTACTCGACTGGATACTTGGATGACGCTTTCTTT. This codes for CASSYSTGYLDDAFF.

V is TRBV7-9 and J is TRBJ2-1; 10 bases match TRBD2. The V gene's germline CDR1 is SEHNR and CDR2 FQNEAQ (reference sequence). The CDR3 runs to 15 residues. V was pared by 8 bases and J by 2 bases, with 6 bases of the junction left unmatched. The CDR3 is CASYNSGRAYNEQFF. CDR3 bases: TGTGCCAGCTACAACAGCGGGAGGGCCTACAATGAGCAGTTCTTC.

The V call is TRBV7-9, the J call TRBJ1-1; D is undetermined. The CDR3 is 17 residues long. Per the germline V gene, CDR1 is SEHNR and CDR2 is FQNEAQ (reference sequence). Trimming removed 5 bases at V and 1 base at J, with 20 bases between. The CDR3 coding sequence is TGTGCCAGCAGCCTCTTGTTGGGCGGAGCGGGGAACACTGAAGCTTTCTTT. Its protein product is CASSLLLGGAGNTEAFF.

The rearrangement uses TRBV7-6 and TRBJ2-1; 10 bases map to TRBD2. CDR1 is SGHVS and CDR2 is FNYEAQ in the germline V gene. The CDR3 consists of 17 residues. Trimming cost V 5 bases and J 0 bases; bases outside gene matches: 7. CDR3 amino acids: CASSPELAGSSYNEQFF. The CDR3 DNA sequence: TGTGCCAGCAGCCCCGAACTAGCGGGGAGCTCCTACAATGAGCAGTTCTTC.

This chain joins TRBV19 and TRBJ2-3, with D tentatively TRBD2 (6 bases). This CDR3 has 10 residues. V shed 7 bases and J shed 8 bases, with 7 bases lying between them. Germline CDR1 LNHDA, CDR2 SQIVND (reference sequence). CDR3 sequence: CASMGGTQYF. DNA for the CDR3: TGTGCCAGTATGGGAGGTACGCAGTATTTT.

V and J are TRBV7-8 and TRBJ2-3; 10 positions agree with TRBD1. The CDR3 loop spans 18 amino acids. CDR1 SGHVS and CDR2 FQNEAQ come from the germline V gene. The V segment lost 5 bases and the J segment 2 bases; nucleotides outside the gene matches: 13. The CDR3 spells CASSVRDRGHIPTDTQYF. The CDR3 region has the DNA TGTGCCAGCAGCGTCCGGGACAGGGGACATATTCCCACAGATACGCAGTATTTT.

This rearrangement joins TRBV7-2 to TRBJ1-1; 9 bases fit TRBD1. This CDR3 is built from 15 residues. CDR1 is SGHTA, CDR2 FQGNSA, per germline. V was clipped by 4 bases and J by 1 base; unmatched bases: 4. The chain's CDR3 is CASSSTGGRNTEAFF. CDR3 sequence (DNA): TGTGCCAGCAGCTCCACAGGGGGCCGGAACACTGAAGCTTTCTTT.

CDR3 nucleotide sequence: TGTGCCAGTAGTTCCCAGCGGGGATCCTACGAGCAGTACTTC. Translated: CASSSQRGSYEQYF. The chain employs TRBV19 and TRBJ2-7; 7 positions match TRBD2. V lost 5 bases, J lost 1 base, and 5 bases stayed unmatched. The CDR3 length is 14 residues. The germline gives CDR1 LNHDA, CDR2 SQIVND (reference sequence).

V is TRBV27 and J is TRBJ2-4, with 9 bases identical to TRBD2. CDR3 length equals 14 residues. Trimming at V came to 3 bases and at J to 8 bases, leaving 5 bases not matched to a gene. CDR1 and CDR2 from the germline V gene are MNHEY and SMNVEV (reference sequence). CDR3 sequence reads: CASSFKREVDIQYF. CDR3 DNA sequence: TGTGCCAGCAGTTTTAAGCGGGAGGTAGACATTCAGTACTTC.

The V gene is TRBV7-3, the J gene TRBJ2-3; perhaps TRBD2 as D (6 bases). With 2 bases removed from V and 2 bases from J, the gap between germline ends came to 8 bases. Germline V gene lookup returns CDR1 SGHTA and CDR2 FQGTGA. The CDR3 loop spans 14 amino acids. CDR3 coding DNA: TGTGCCAGCAGCTTAGGGACTCCCACAGATACGCAGTATTTT. This gives the protein CASSLGTPTDTQYF.

This clone was observed a single time. The rearrangement joins TRBV19 to TRBJ1-1, with TRBD1 as a possible D gene (6 bases). Germline assignment: CDR1 LNHDA and CDR2 SQIVND (reference sequence). The CDR3 covers 16 residues. V lost 5 bases and J 2 bases, leaving 18 bases between the germline ends. This CDR3 reads CASSAPGVGINTEAFF. CDR3 sequence (DNA): TGTGCCAGTAGTGCCCCAGGGGTTGGGATTAACACTGAAGCTTTCTTT.

The chain employs TRBV18 and TRBJ2-7; D is unresolved. Germline V gene lookup returns CDR1 KGHSH and CDR2 LQKENI. The CDR3 spans 11 residues. Trimming left V 5 bases short and J 3 bases short, with 5 bases between. In DNA, the CDR3 is TGTGCCAGCTCATCCAACTACGAGCAGTACTTC. Its translation: CASSSNYEQYF. The complete variable domain, with remaining parts taken from reference TRBV18 and TRBJ2-7, reads NAGVMQNPRHLVRRRGQEARLRCSPMKGHSHVYWYRQLPEEGLKFMVYLQKENIIDESGMPKERFSAEFPKEGPSILRIQQVVRGDSAAYFCASSSNYEQYFGPGTRLTVT.